Below, one T cell receptor beta chain is given with its context. Its antigen is not known. The CDR3 runs to 14 residues. The germline V gene encodes CDR1 SEHNR and CDR2 FQNEAQ (reference sequence). Trimming at V came to 6 bases and at J to 3 bases, leaving 5 bases not matched to a gene. Oncomine TCR Beta short-read sequencing was applied to DNA from cultured CD4+ T cells. Using its own MiXCR run on the PCR reads, TCRdb lists one record per CDR3 protein. The data hold 8,000 to 10,000 distinct CDR3 sequences, with 30% to 40% observed a single time. Treatment indicated: roughly ten-day PBMC culture with coronavirus spike peptide pools or control peptides (ViraFEST assay). Antigen-specific T cell expansion with peptide pools preceded TCR sequencing in the ViraFEST approach. The data originate from a study of vaccination and CD4 T cells after COVID-19. About the research overall: Control cultures were given a CEFX pool, an HIV-1 Nef pool, or no peptide.

Study outcomes and limitations: Convalescent patients gained a median approximately 90% of their reactive clones only post-vaccination. In median terms, SARS-CoV-2-reactive clonotypes went from roughly 21 to 40, a nonsignificant rise.

Sequencing was carried out using CD4+ T cells from blood, cultured in vitro. The clonotype was recovered from a human donor who had recovered from COVID-19. This chain links TRBV7-9 with TRBJ1-1; TRBD1 aligns across 9 bases. DNA of the CDR3: TGTGCCAGCAGTTTACAGGGGGCTGACACTGAAGCTTTCTTT. Translating it yields CASSLQGADTEAFF.